A selection of T cell receptor beta chains follows, all from one sample in a study of cytomegalovirus exposure and HLA in healthy donors. Sequencing was performed with immunoSEQ multiplex PCR; in TCRdb, only in-frame clones are kept and a portion is missing. Among approximately 140,000 clones listed, approximately 73% were seen once. The sample comprised PBMCs. These receptor sequences come from a woman in her forties in good health and CMV-seronegative. The CDR3 runs from the conserved cysteine through the conserved F or W. The D gene is left open where the match is weak. Clone size appears in some rows only: once, few, many, or a class for an expanded clone.

V gene: TRBV6-6; J gene: TRBJ1-1; D gene: NA; clone size: NA; CDR3 DNA: TGTGCCAGCAGCCACAGCGGCGAAGCTTTCTTT; CDR3 protein: CASSHSGEAFF
V gene: TRBV29-1; J gene: TRBJ1-1; D gene: TRBD1; clone size: few; CDR3 DNA: TGCAGCGTTGTCGGGACAGGGGCCGCTAACACTGAAGCTTTCTTT; CDR3 protein: CSVVGTGAANTEAFF
V gene: TRBV4-1; J gene: TRBJ2-1; D gene: TRBD2; clone size: NA; CDR3 DNA: TGCGCCAGCAGCCTCGTTAGCGGGACCATCGCTGAGCAGTTCTTC; CDR3 protein: CASSLVSGTIAEQFF
V gene: TRBV5-1; J gene: TRBJ1-1; D gene: TRBD1; clone size: few; CDR3 DNA: TGCGCCAGCACCATAAATACAGGGGTGGGGAACACTGAAGCTTTCTTT; CDR3 protein: CASTINTGVGNTEAFF
V gene: TRBV6-5; J gene: TRBJ2-2; D gene: TRBD1; clone size: few; CDR3 DNA: TGTGCCAGCGCCCCACCGGGACAGGGGGCCGGGGAGCTGTTTTTT; CDR3 protein: CASAPPGQGAGELFF
V gene: TRBV28; J gene: TRBJ2-3; D gene: NA; clone size: once; CDR3 DNA: TGTGCCAGCAGTAGCATTAGCACAGATACGCAGTATTTT; CDR3 protein: CASSSISTDTQYF
V gene: TRBV6-5; J gene: TRBJ2-6; D gene: NA; clone size: few; CDR3 DNA: TGTGCCAGCAGTAACACAGGGTCCGGGGCCAACGTCCTGACTTTC; CDR3 protein: CASSNTGSGANVLTF
V gene: TRBV19; J gene: TRBJ2-2; D gene: TRBD2; clone size: NA; CDR3 DNA: TGTGCCAGTCATGGACTAGCGGGGGGCCAGACCGGGGAGCTGTTTTTT; CDR3 protein: CASHGLAGGQTGELFF
V gene: TRBV6-7; J gene: TRBJ2-3; D gene: NA; clone size: NA; CDR3 DNA: TGTGCCAGCAGCGGAGGGGGGGATCCTAGCACAGATACGCAGTATTTT; CDR3 protein: CASSGGGDPSTDTQYF
V gene: TRBV18; J gene: TRBJ1-5; D gene: NA; clone size: NA; CDR3 DNA: TGTGCCAGCTCACGGGGCGGAAGCAATCAGCCCCAGCATTTT; CDR3 protein: CASSRGGSNQPQHF